This T cell receptor beta chain was documented in a study of T cells in Graves' hyperthyroidism and ophthalmopathy. The CDR3 length is 17 residues. Germline CDR1 LGHNA, CDR2 YSLEER. Trimming pared 0 bases from V and 1 base from J, leaving 16 bases between. The investigators amplified TCR beta CDR3 regions from RNA transcripts. The TCR CDR3 first-round RT-PCR relied on the HTBI primer set. TCRdb redid the calling of the multiplex PCR reads with MiXCR, one entry per CDR3 protein. The data contain approximately 870,000 distinct CDR3 sequences, about two fifths of them seen just once; the ten biggest clones take up roughly 8.3%. Patients between 18 and 65 years old had hyperthyroidism, newly diagnosed and lasting under 2 months.

This sequence originates from a man in his late teens or twenties with Graves' hyperthyroidism. The sequencing sample was made of blood. The chain couples TRBV4-3 to TRBJ2-7; no firm D call. The CDR3 loop reads CASSQDTHGVLSYEQYF. The CDR3 nucleotides are TGCGCCAGCAGCCAAGACACCCACGGAGTTCTTTCCTACGAGCAGTACTTC.